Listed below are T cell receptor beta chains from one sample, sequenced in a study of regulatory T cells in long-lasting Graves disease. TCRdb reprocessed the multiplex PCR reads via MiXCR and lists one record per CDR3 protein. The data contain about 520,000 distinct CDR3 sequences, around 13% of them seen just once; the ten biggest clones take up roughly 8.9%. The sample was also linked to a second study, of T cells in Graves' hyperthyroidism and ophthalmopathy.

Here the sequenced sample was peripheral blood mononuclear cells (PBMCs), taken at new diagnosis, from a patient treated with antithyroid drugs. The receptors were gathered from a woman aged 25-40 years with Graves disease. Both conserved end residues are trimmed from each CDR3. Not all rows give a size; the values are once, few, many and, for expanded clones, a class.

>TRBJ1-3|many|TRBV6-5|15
ASSYSGGPLSGNTIY
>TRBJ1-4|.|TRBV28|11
ASTGTGGGKLF
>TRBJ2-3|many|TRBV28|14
ASSSPGAGGSGTQY
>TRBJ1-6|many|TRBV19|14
ASSIRTGDSNSPLH
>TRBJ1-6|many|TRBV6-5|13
ASSYPGTATSPLH
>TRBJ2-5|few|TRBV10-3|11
AISGQGSETQY
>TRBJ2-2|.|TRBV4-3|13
ASSQEARGGGELF
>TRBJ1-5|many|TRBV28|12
ASSLEGNNQPQH
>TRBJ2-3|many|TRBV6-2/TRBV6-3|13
ASSTMGKGADTQY
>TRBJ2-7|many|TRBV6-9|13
ASSYVPGRSWEQY
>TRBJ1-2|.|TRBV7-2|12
ASSLSYFGGGYT
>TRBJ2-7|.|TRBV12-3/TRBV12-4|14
ASSETLAGGAYEQY
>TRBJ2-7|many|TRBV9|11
ASSGRTDGEQY
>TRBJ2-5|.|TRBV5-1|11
ASSLFEQETQY
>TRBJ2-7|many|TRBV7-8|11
ASSLGPFYEQY
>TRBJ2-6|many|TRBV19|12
ASCAFSGANVLT
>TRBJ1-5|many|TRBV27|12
ASSGLGSNQPQH
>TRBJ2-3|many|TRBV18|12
ASSPQAASDTQY
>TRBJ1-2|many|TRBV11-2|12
ASRSKSKAYGYT
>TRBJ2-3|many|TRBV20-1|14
SARDPGLAAVNTQY
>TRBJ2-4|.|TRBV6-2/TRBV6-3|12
ASSYAGSKNIQY
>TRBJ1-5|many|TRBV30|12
AWSVLFSNQPQH
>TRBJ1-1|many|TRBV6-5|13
ASSLGEGWDTEAF
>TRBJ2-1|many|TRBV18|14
ASSPSGLAGVNEQF
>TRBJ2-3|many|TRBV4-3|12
ASSQDRGGDTQY
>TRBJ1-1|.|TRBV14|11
ASSQSRNTGAF
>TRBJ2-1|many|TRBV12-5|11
ASGFRGSNEQF
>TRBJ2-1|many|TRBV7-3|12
ASSTRTGGGEQF
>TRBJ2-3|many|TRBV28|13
ASSSKGDGTDTQY
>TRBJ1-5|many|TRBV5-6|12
ASSLMTDNQPQH
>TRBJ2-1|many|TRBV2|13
ASSALAGAWNEQF
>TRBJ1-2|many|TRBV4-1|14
ASSPIDKTARGGYT
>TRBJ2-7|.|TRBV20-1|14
SARRLAGGRVYEQY
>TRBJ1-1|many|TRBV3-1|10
ASSQALGEAF
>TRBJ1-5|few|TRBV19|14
ASSIDLSWGNQPQH
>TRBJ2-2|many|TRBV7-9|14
ASSARIRANTGELF
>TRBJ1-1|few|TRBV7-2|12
ASSFEMGNTEAF
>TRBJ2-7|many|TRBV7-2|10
ASSPRYNEQY
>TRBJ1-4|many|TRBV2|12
ASSEGQAREKLF
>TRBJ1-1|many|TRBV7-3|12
ASAGGATEKVAF
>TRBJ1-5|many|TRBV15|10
ATRSGNQPQH
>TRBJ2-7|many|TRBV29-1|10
SVELSTYEQY
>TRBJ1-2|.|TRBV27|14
ASSGYGQGNNWGYT
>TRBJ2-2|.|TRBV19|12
ASSILGQREELF
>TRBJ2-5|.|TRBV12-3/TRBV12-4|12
ASSFQLEAETQY
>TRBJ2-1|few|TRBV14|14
ASSQLKTSGRNEQF
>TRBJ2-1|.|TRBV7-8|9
ASSLNGEQF
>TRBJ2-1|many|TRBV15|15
ATSPGGGGGGYNEQF
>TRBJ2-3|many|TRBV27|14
ASSFLQGSPTDTQY
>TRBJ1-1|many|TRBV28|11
ASSLSRGTEAF
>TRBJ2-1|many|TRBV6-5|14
ASSYSAGWANNEQF
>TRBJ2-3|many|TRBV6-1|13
ASRGDSTSTDTQY
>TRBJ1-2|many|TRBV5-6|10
ASTPDGYGYT
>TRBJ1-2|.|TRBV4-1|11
ASSQRQTYGYT
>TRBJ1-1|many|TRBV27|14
ASGPRQGRLNTEAF
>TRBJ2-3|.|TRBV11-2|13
ASSLGDYPWDTQY
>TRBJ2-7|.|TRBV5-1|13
ASSLLGGISYEQY
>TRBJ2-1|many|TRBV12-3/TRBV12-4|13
ASSLLSGSGYEQF
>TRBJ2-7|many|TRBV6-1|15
ASSNSKVGGAGYEQY